A selection of T cell receptor beta chains follows, all from one sample in a study of T cell repertoires in cytomegalovirus infection. Each CDR3 protein is one row after TCRdb ran MiXCR on the reads. The table has fewer than 550,000 distinct CDR3 sequences, 11% seen once. The sequenced material came from PBMCs. The receptor source for this set is a human donor in good health (CMV status not recorded). Some clones in this sample may be carry-over from other donors' samples. The CDR3 runs from the conserved cysteine through the conserved F or W. D genes are given only for firm matches. Size values are once, few and many counts, or a class for expanded clones, and some rows have none.

DNA	CDR3	length	V	J	D	size
TGTGCCAGTAGGCGAAGGACAGGGTACACCGGGGAGCTGTTTTTT	CASRRRTGYTGELFF	15	TRBV19	TRBJ2-2	TRBD1	.
TGCAGTGCCGATTCTACTTTATACCAAGAGACCCAGTACTTC	CSADSTLYQETQYF	14	TRBV20-1	TRBJ2-5	.	many
TGCAGTGCCGGACTAGCGGTGGATACGCAGTATTTT	CSAGLAVDTQYF	12	TRBV20-1	TRBJ2-3	TRBD2	.
TGTGCCAGCAGCCAAGCTCTTAACTCCTACGAGCAGTACTTC	CASSQALNSYEQYF	14	TRBV4-2	TRBJ2-7	.	many
TGCGCCAGCAGCTTGTTTTTGCGGGCCGACCAAGAGACCCAGTACTTC	CASSLFLRADQETQYF	16	TRBV5-1	TRBJ2-5	.	.
TGTGCCAGCAGCTGGGGACTAGCGGGAGGAGGAAATGAGCAGTTCTTC	CASSWGLAGGGNEQFF	16	TRBV4-2	TRBJ2-1	TRBD2	many
TGTGCCAGCAGTAACGGGGGGAACACCGGGGAGCTGTTTTTT	CASSNGGNTGELFF	14	TRBV12-3/TRBV12-4	TRBJ2-2	.	many
TGCAGTGCTAGGGTGTCCGGTTTTGGTGCGGGCTACACCTTC	CSARVSGFGAGYTF	14	TRBV20-1	TRBJ1-2	.	few
TGTGCCAGCAGTGGCGGGGTGAGTGAGCAGTACTTC	CASSGGVSEQYF	12	TRBV5-6	TRBJ2-7	.	.
TGTGCCAGTAGTATAGCCCCGACAGGCTACGAGCAGTACTTC	CASSIAPTGYEQYF	14	TRBV19	TRBJ2-7	.	many
TGCAGCGCGCTCCCGGGACGTAATGAAAAACTGTTTTTT	CSALPGRNEKLFF	13	TRBV29-1	TRBJ1-4	.	.
TGTGCCACCAGCAGAGCCGGGACGTCGGTGGCAGTTCGCTCTGGAAACACCATATATTTT	CATSRAGTSVAVRSGNTIYF	20	TRBV15	TRBJ1-3	.	.
TGCAGTGCTAGACCTCGGACAGGGTGGGAGAACACTGAAGCTTTCTTT	CSARPRTGWENTEAFF	16	TRBV20-1	TRBJ1-1	TRBD1	many
TGCGCCAGCGGACGGGCCGCCAACACTGAAGCTTTCTTT	CASGRAANTEAFF	13	TRBV4-1	TRBJ1-1	.	many
TGTGCCAGCAGTCCCACAGGGGTAGGTCAGCCCCAGCATTTT	CASSPTGVGQPQHF	14	TRBV7-2	TRBJ1-5	TRBD1	few
TGTGCCAGCAGCTTAGGAGCCGGGACAGGGGACTACGAGCAGTACTTC	CASSLGAGTGDYEQYF	16	TRBV7-6	TRBJ2-7	TRBD1	many
TGTGCCAGCAGTTACTCACAGAACACTGAAGCTTTCTTT	CASSYSQNTEAFF	13	TRBV6-5	TRBJ1-1	.	many
TGTGCCAGCAGCTTAGAGGGACGGCTCTCCTATAATTCACCCCTCCACTTT	CASSLEGRLSYNSPLHF	17	TRBV7-8	TRBJ1-6	.	many
TGTGCCAGCAGTCCGGGACAGGGACGAAGTGGCTACACCTTC	CASSPGQGRSGYTF	14	TRBV12-3/TRBV12-4	TRBJ1-2	TRBD1	many
TGTGCCAGCAGTCGCTCGGGCGCCTACGAGCAGTACTTC	CASSRSGAYEQYF	13	TRBV6-2/TRBV6-3	TRBJ2-7	.	many